This entry lists 29 T cell receptor beta chains sequenced from one sample in a study of control samples from healthy donors and cancer patients. Profiling relied on immunoSEQ multiplex PCR, and the TCRdb table lists in-frame clones only, not all of them. The repertoire holds roughly 120,000 clones, with about 92% as singletons. Sequenced sample: PBMCs. These receptors all come from a man over 45 with head and neck cancer.

The V gene is TRBV19, the J gene TRBJ2-7; 10 nucleotides match TRBD1. The CDR3 has 16 amino acids. CDR1 is LNHDA, CDR2 SQIVND, per germline (reference sequence). With 4 bases clipped from V and 3 bases from J, the junction kept 9 bases outside the gene matches. CDR3 sequence reads: CASSNPVDRGLYEQYF. Here the CDR3 DNA reads TGTGCCAGTAGTAACCCCGTAGACAGGGGGCTCTACGAGCAGTACTTC.

The gene calls are TRBV7-6 and TRBJ1-1, with 10 bases matching TRBD1. Germline trimming cut 5 bases from V and 0 bases from J; bases unmatched to any gene: 6. CDR3 length equals 16 residues. Per germline, CDR1 SGHVS and CDR2 FNYEAQ. The CDR3 DNA sequence: TGTGCCAGCAGCGCCGGGACAGGGGAGATGAACACTGAAGCTTTCTTT. Translating it yields CASSAGTGEMNTEAFF.

This clone has only one observation. The J gene is TRBJ2-3, the V gene TRBV3-1 (or the pseudogene TRBV3-2); perhaps TRBD2 as D (7 bases). This CDR3 spans 15 amino acids. V lost 3 bases, J lost 5 bases, and 15 bases lay in between. Germline V gene lookup returns CDR1 LGHDT and CDR2 YNNKEL (reference sequence). This chain's CDR3 is CASSHLAGAGDTQYF. CDR3 sequence (DNA): TGTGCCAGCAGCCATCTCGCGGGGGCCGGAGATACGCAGTATTTT.

The CDR3: CATRSTSRGGELFF. In nucleotides, the CDR3 is TGTGCCACCCGATCCACTAGCAGGGGCGGGGAGCTGTTTTTT. The gene calls are TRBV6-5 and TRBJ2-2; tentatively, D is TRBD1 or TRBD2 (6 bases each). Germline CDR1 is MNHEY and CDR2 is SVGAGI. Trimming took off 10 bases at V and 7 bases at J, with 19 bases between the two ends. This CDR3 has 14 amino acids.

This clone was detected once. V is TRBV18 and J is TRBJ2-7; 8 positions agree with TRBD1. The trim removed 2 bases at V and 2 bases at J, leaving 5 bases unmatched. The CDR3 loop spans 15 amino acids. Germline values: CDR1 KGHSH, CDR2 LQKENI. The CDR3 sequence: CASSPSRGLTYEQYF. CDR3 DNA sequence: TGTGCCAGCTCACCATCCAGGGGGCTCACCTACGAGCAGTACTTC.

The rearrangement joins TRBV6-2 or TRBV6-3 to TRBJ2-2, with D hard to call. The CDR3 is 11 amino acids. Germline CDR1 MNHEY, CDR2 SVGEGT. Trimming took off 5 bases at V and 3 bases at J, with 1 base between the two ends. CDR3: CASSDTGELFF. CDR3 nucleotide sequence: TGTGCCAGCAGTGACACCGGGGAGCTGTTTTTT.

CDR3 sequence reads: CASSQLTDHTEAFF. The CDR3 nucleotides read TGTGCCAGCAGCCAATTGACCGACCACACTGAAGCTTTCTTT. J is TRBJ1-1 and V is TRBV11-2, with D unresolved. The germline gives CDR1 SGHAT, CDR2 FQNNGV. This CDR3 has 14 residues. V dropped 5 bases and J dropped 3 bases, with 13 bases sitting between them.

Worth noting for this clone: Other nucleotide sequences from this sample produce the same CDR3. The CDR3 region is CASSLGFYGYTF. In DNA form, the CDR3 reads TGTGCCAGCAGCTTAGGGTTTTATGGCTACACCTTC. The V and J genes are TRBV7-9 and TRBJ1-2; D not resolved. This CDR3 spans 12 amino acids. Germline CDR1 is SEHNR and CDR2 is FQNEAQ (reference sequence). V was cut by 1 base and J by 5 bases, with 5 bases left in between.

V usage is TRBV10-3 and J usage is TRBJ2-1; D may be TRBD1 (6 bases). CDR3 length: 14 amino acids. The germline CDR1 and CDR2 sequences are ENHRY and SYGVKD. V lost 8 bases, J lost 5 bases, and 16 bases lay in between. The CDR3 region has the DNA TGTGCCATCGCAAAGGGGGAAGCGGACAATGAGCAGTTCTTC. Translated, it gives CAIAKGEADNEQFF.

The gene calls are TRBV4-3 and TRBJ1-1; D call uncertain. Trimming took 0 bases from V and 1 from J, leaving 6 bases between them. Per the germline V gene, CDR1 is LGHNA and CDR2 is YSLEER. The CDR3 is 14 residues long. CDR3 bases: TGCGCCAGCAGCCAAGATGGGAAGAACACTGAAGCTTTCTTT. Translation gives CASSQDGKNTEAFF.

The rearrangement links TRBV5-1 to TRBJ1-6; D is uncertain. Trimming pared 0 bases from V and 9 bases from J, leaving 10 bases between. CDR1 is SGHRS and CDR2 is YFSETQ in the germline V gene. CDR3 length equals 14 residues. DNA of the CDR3: TGCGCCAGCAGCTTGGCCTTGGAGAGTTCACCCCTCCACTTT. Translating it yields CASSLALESSPLHF.

The chain is built from TRBV11-2 and TRBJ1-1, with D hard to call. This CDR3 contains 13 residues. The germline V and J ends were trimmed by 3 bases and 11 bases, with 16 bases remaining between them. CDR1 SGHAT and CDR2 FQNNGV come from the germline V gene. This CDR3 reads CASSFGEGSMAFF. Here the CDR3 DNA reads TGTGCCAGCAGCTTTGGGGAAGGTAGTATGGCTTTCTTT.

This chain uses TRBV6-2 or TRBV6-3 with TRBJ2-7, with D hard to call. Between the trimmed V and J ends, which lost 2 bases and 2 bases, there was a span of 7 bases. In germline, CDR1 is MNHEY, CDR2 SVGEGT. The CDR3 is 13 amino acids. CDR3 region: CASSYAAPYEQYF. In nucleotides, the CDR3 is TGTGCCAGCAGTTACGCGGCTCCCTACGAGCAGTACTTC.

This clone appeared once. The J gene is TRBJ2-7, the V gene TRBV9; D possibly matches TRBD1 or TRBD2 (6 bases each). CDR1 and CDR2 (germline): SGDLS, YYNGEE. The CDR3 consists of 15 residues. Trimming shortened V by 3 bases and J by 3 bases, and 16 bases separated the two germline ends. CDR3 sequence reads: CASSAGGGLGYEQYF. CDR3 DNA: TGTGCCAGCAGCGCAGGAGGGGGGCTGGGCTACGAGCAGTACTTC.

This chain uses TRBV13 with TRBJ2-1; the D is unclear. Germline CDR1 reads PRHDT; CDR2 reads FYEKMQ (reference sequence). V lost 1 base and J 0 bases, leaving 10 bases between the germline ends. The CDR3 runs 16 residues. CDR3 loop: CASSLAGSSSYNEQFF. The CDR3 DNA sequence: TGTGCCAGCAGCTTAGCGGGCTCAAGCTCCTACAATGAGCAGTTCTTC.

This chain uses TRBV3-1 (or the pseudogene TRBV3-2) with TRBJ2-1; D may be TRBD2 (5 bases). The V and J ends lost 2 bases and 1 base respectively, with 18 bases between them. CDR1 LGHDT and CDR2 YNNKEL come from the germline V gene (reference sequence). The CDR3 is 18 residues long. CDR3 DNA sequence: TGTGCCAGCAGCCAACCCTATTTTGTGCGGGCGTCCTACAATGAGCAGTTCTTC. This gives the protein CASSQPYFVRASYNEQFF.

This clone was seen just once. The CDR3 loop reads CASSYWAGQADTQYF. The CDR3 DNA is TGTGCCAGCAGTTACTGGGCCGGGCAGGCAGATACGCAGTATTTT. This rearrangement joins TRBV6-5 to TRBJ2-3; D gene ambiguous. Germline V lookup: CDR1 MNHEY, CDR2 SVGAGI. V lost 1 base, J lost 4 bases, and 12 bases lay in between. The CDR3 has 15 amino acids.

The gene calls are TRBV10-3 and TRBJ2-7; D is perhaps TRBD1 or TRBD2 (5 bases each). Germline V gives CDR1 ENHRY, CDR2 SYGVKD. Trimming took 2 bases from V and 4 from J, leaving 6 bases between them. The CDR3 is made up of 12 amino acids. The CDR3 spells CAISEGGYEQYF. CDR3 DNA sequence: TGTGCCATCAGTGAGGGGGGTTACGAGCAGTACTTC.

CDR3 nucleotide sequence: TGTGCCAGTACCGCTAGGGATGCTCCCGGCACCTATGGCTACACCTTC. Amino acids: CASTARDAPGTYGYTF. The rearrangement links TRBV19 to TRBJ1-2; D is unclear. Germline V gene lookup returns CDR1 LNHDA and CDR2 SQIVND (reference sequence). The V end was cut by 7 bases, the J end by 4 bases, with 22 bases between. The CDR3 has 16 amino acids.

The chain combines TRBV2 with TRBJ1-1; 7 bases fit TRBD1. CDR3 length: 12 residues. Per germline, CDR1 SNHLY and CDR2 FYNNEI. The V gene end was trimmed by 9 bases and the J gene end by 4 bases; junction bases not matched to a gene: 5. CDR3 loop: CASQGEGTEAFF. In nucleotides, the CDR3 is TGTGCCAGTCAGGGGGAGGGCACTGAAGCTTTCTTT.

The chain links TRBV10-3 to TRBJ1-1; a weak D match, TRBD1 (5 bases). This CDR3 has 15 residues. V gave up 0 bases and J gave up 1 base, with 9 bases separating them. In germline, CDR1 is ENHRY, CDR2 SYGVKD. CDR3 bases: TGTGCCATCAGTGAGTCCGGGACGGCGAACACTGAAGCTTTCTTT. Protein product: CAISESGTANTEAFF.

This chain connects TRBV19 to TRBJ2-1; 7 nucleotides line up with TRBD2. In germline, CDR1 is LNHDA, CDR2 SQIVND (reference sequence). The CDR3 loop spans 13 amino acids. J lost 0 bases, V lost 10 bases, and 3 bases had no gene match. Here the CDR3 DNA reads TGTGCCACGGGGGGAAGCTCCTACAATGAGCAGTTCTTC. Protein product: CATGGSSYNEQFF.

J is TRBJ1-3 and V is TRBV10-3, with D uncertain. This CDR3 is built from 13 residues. Trimming took off 10 bases at V and 3 bases at J, with 13 bases between the two ends. Germline CDR1 reads ENHRY; CDR2 reads SYGVKD. In DNA, the CDR3 is TGTGCCAGCGCCCGGTCGGGTGGAAACACCATATATTTT. It specifies CASARSGGNTIYF.

The CDR3 DNA is TGCAGCGTCGACCGGCTAGCGGAAGGTACGCAGTATTTT. This sequence encodes CSVDRLAEGTQYF. V usage is TRBV29-1 and J usage is TRBJ2-3, with 7 bases fitting TRBD2. This CDR3 has 13 residues. After removal of 6 bases from V and 8 bases from J, the junction contained 11 bases not matched to a gene. Germline V CDR1 and CDR2: SQVTM, ANQGSEA.

The genes are TRBV7-2 and TRBJ1-1; D is ambiguous. The CDR3 contains 13 residues. The V gene's germline CDR1 is SGHTA and CDR2 FQGNSA. The V end lost 1 base, the J end lost 8 bases, and 11 bases lay between the germline ends. CDR3 DNA sequence: TGTGCCAGCAGCTTAGAGGCGGCGGGCGAAGCTTTCTTT. Amino acid sequence: CASSLEAAGEAFF.

V gene TRBV6-1 combines with J gene TRBJ1-1; a possible D gene is TRBD1 (6 bases). Germline V gene data show CDR1 as MNHNS and CDR2 as SASEGT. The length of the CDR3 is 13 residues. The V end was cut by 2 bases, the J end by 9 bases, with 13 bases between. The chain's CDR3 is CASSEYPDSQAFF. The CDR3 DNA reads TGTGCCAGCAGTGAATACCCGGACAGTCAAGCTTTCTTT.

This rearrangement joins TRBV5-4 to TRBJ2-5; 8 nucleotides line up with TRBD1. This CDR3 is built from 15 residues. J lost 5 bases, V lost 3 bases, and 9 bases had no gene match. Germline loops: CDR1 SGHNT, CDR2 YYREEE (reference sequence). The CDR3 DNA is TGTGCCAGCAGCTCGGGACAGGCGGAGAGGGAGACCCAGTACTTC. Translating gives CASSSGQAERETQYF.

The gene calls are TRBV18 and TRBJ1-3; D uncertain. V was cut by 6 bases and J by 5 bases, with 8 bases left in between. CDR3 size: 12 residues. Germline V gene sequence: CDR1 KGHSH, CDR2 LQKENI. CDR3 coding DNA: TGTGCCAGCTCCCCCAGGAGAAACACCATATATTTT. As protein: CASSPRRNTIYF.

The chain has TRBV7-6 and TRBJ2-3; 8 bases fit TRBD2. The germline V gene encodes CDR1 SGHVS and CDR2 FNYEAQ. V lost 5 bases and J lost 3; bases outside the gene matches: 10. The CDR3 sequence is 16 residues long. The CDR3 sequence: CASSRRGASGTDTQYF. The CDR3 DNA reads as TGTGCCAGCAGCCGGCGGGGGGCTAGCGGGACAGATACGCAGTATTTT.